This T cell receptor beta chain was sequenced for a study of shared clonotypes between healthy human individuals. Study-wide results and caveats: Incomplete sequencing of sorted subsets was indicated by rarefaction despite large depth. The sole specimen, blood, was sampled, and tissue repertoires likely differ.

As regards this clone: Its antigen is not known.

Profiled with immunoSEQ multiplex PCR; TCRdb holds only in-frame clones, not every one. The repertoire holds some 680,000 clones, with around four fifths as singletons. The sequenced material came from memory CD4+ T cells sorted from blood. Subset indicated: CD45RA-negative fraction. The sequence was obtained from a woman aged 25-40 years in good health.

This CDR3 is CASSMGLAGQFF. The CDR3 DNA follows: TGTGCCAGTAGTATGGGACTAGCGGGCCAGTTCTTC. V is TRBV19 and J is TRBJ2-1; TRBD2 matches at 12 bases. The CDR3 has 12 amino acids. In germline, CDR1 is LNHDA, CDR2 SQIVND (reference sequence). The V and J ends lost 3 bases and 13 bases, in that order; junction bases with no gene match: 1.